This T cell receptor beta chain was observed in a study of T cell responses to AZD1222 COVID-19 vaccine. As for the study in general: Pooled in the analysis were second doses at about 4 or about 12 weeks. Findings and caveats of the study: White British people made up most donors, females outnumbered males, and clonal diversity was possibly underestimated. Sampling that yielded the repertoires occurred only after the peak T cell response. Of the AZD1222 recipients, only 5 to 7 were seropositive at baseline.

V shed 2 bases and J shed 3 bases, with 4 bases lying between them. The germline CDR1 and CDR2 sequences are MDHEN and SYDVKM. The CDR3 consists of 12 residues. Regarding this clone: Its antigen is currently unknown.

Method: immunoSEQ multiplex PCR; TCRdb's copy keeps in-frame clones and lacks some. This sample has about 180,000 clones, with approximately 88% found just once. This clonotype was sampled from an adult in good health. The material was peripheral blood, obtained on day 0 of AZD1222 vaccination. The chain couples TRBV28 to TRBJ1-1; D remains ambiguous. The CDR3 is CASSLRYTEAFF. The CDR3 region has the DNA TGTGCCAGCAGTTTACGCTACACTGAAGCTTTCTTT.